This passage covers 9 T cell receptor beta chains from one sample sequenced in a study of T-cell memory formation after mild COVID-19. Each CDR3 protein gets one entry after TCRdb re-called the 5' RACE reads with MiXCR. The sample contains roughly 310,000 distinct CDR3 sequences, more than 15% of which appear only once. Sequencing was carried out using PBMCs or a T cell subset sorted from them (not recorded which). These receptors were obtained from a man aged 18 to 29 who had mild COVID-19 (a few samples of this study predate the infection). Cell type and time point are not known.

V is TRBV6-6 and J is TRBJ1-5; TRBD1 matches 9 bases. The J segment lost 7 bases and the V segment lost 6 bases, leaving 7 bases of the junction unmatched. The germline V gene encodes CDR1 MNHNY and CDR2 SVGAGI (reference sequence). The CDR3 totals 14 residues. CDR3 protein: CASSGQGREQPQHF. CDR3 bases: TGTGCCAGCAGCGGACAGGGGAGGGAACAGCCCCAGCATTTT.

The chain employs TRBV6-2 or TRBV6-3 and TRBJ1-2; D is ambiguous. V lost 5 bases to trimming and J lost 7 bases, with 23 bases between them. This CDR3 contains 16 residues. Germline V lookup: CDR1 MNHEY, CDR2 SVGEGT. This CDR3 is CASSGVSGSVLRGYTF. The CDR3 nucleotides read TGTGCCAGCAGTGGGGTATCGGGGTCGGTCCTACGTGGCTACACCTTC.

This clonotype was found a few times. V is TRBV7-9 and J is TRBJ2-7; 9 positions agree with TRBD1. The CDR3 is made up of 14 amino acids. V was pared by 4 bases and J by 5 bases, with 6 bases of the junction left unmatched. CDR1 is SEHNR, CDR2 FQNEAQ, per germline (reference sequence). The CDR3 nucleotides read TGTGCCAGCAGCTCGGGACAGGGTGTCAACGAGCAGTACTTC. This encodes CASSSGQGVNEQYF. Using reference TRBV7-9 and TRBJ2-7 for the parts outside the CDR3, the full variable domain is DTGVSQNPRHKITKRGQNVTFRCDPISEHNRLYWYRQTLGQGPEFLTYFQNEAQLEKSRLLSDRFSAERPKGSFSTLEIQRTEQGDSAMYLCASSSGQGVNEQYFGPGTRLTVT.

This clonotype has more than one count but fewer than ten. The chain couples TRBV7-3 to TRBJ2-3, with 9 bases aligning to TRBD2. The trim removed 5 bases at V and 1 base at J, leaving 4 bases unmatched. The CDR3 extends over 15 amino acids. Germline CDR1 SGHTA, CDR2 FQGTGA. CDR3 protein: CASSTRTSGTDTQYF. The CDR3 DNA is TGTGCCAGCAGCACGAGGACTAGCGGCACAGATACGCAGTATTTT.

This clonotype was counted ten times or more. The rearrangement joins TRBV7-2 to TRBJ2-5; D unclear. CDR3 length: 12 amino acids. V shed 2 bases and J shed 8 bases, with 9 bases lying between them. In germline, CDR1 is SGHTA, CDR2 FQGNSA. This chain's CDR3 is CASSLLRSTQYF. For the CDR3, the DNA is TGTGCCAGCAGCTTATTAAGATCCACCCAGTACTTC.

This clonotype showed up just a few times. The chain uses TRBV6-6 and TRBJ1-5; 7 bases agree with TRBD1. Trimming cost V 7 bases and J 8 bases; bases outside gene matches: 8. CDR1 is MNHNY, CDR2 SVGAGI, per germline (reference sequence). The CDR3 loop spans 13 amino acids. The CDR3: CASTPDRSEPQHF. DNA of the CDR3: TGTGCCAGCACCCCGGACAGGTCGGAGCCCCAGCATTTT.

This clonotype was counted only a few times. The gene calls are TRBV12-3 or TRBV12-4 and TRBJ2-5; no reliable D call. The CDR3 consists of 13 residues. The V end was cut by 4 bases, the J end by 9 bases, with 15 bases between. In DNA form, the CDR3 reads TGTGCCAGCAGTTCCGGACCCTGGATGGCCCAGTACTTC. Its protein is CASSSGPWMAQYF.

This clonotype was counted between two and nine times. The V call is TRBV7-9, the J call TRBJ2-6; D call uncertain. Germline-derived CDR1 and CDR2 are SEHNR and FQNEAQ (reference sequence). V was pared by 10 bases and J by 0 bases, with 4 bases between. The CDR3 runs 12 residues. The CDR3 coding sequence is TGTGCCATCCCCTCTGGGGCCAACGTCCTGACTTTC. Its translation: CAIPSGANVLTF.

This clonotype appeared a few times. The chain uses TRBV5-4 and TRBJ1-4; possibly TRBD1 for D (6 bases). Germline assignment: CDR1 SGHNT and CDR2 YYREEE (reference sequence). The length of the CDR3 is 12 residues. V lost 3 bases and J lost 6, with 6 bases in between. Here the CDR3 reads CASSSGDEKLFF. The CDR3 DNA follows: TGTGCCAGCAGCTCAGGGGATGAAAAACTGTTTTTT.